This TCR beta chain was captured in a study of CD8+ T cells in alopecia areata. Reverse transcription of extracted RNA yielded cDNA, which provided the sequencing template. The method was immunoSEQ multiplex PCR; TCRdb's version includes in-frame clones alone and lacks a portion of them. The sample holds 110,000 or so clones, roughly 56% seen once. Germline V gene lookup returns CDR1 SQVTM and CDR2 ANQGSEA. This CDR3 contains 13 residues. After removal of 7 bases from V and 5 bases from J, the junction contained 8 bases not matched to a gene. The treatment here: oral pan-JAK inhibitor, 5-10 mg twice daily. Study-level points and caveats: Elevated clonality characterized lesional scalp relative to normal scalp, particularly in alopecia totalis/universalis.

As regards this clone: The antigen is undetermined.

The sequencing used CD4+ T cells sorted from blood, collected at week 24, from a patient treated with tofacitinib. The source of this sequence is a human donor with alopecia areata. The V and J genes are TRBV29-1 and TRBJ2-3, with 8 bases aligning to TRBD1. The CDR3 region has the DNA TGCAGCGAACGACAGGGGCGGGGAGATACGCAGTATTTT. Translated, it gives CSERQGRGDTQYF.